A single sample gave rise to the 24 T cell receptor beta chains below, sequenced in a study of blood T cell repertoires in COVID-19. Here immunoSEQ multiplex PCR was the method, and the copy in TCRdb shows in-frame clones only, minus some. The sample includes fewer than 120,000 clones, approximately 90% of them seen just once. What was sequenced was peripheral blood. These receptors were taken from a woman aged 45-59 years with acute or convalescent COVID-19.

V gene TRBV24-1 combines with J gene TRBJ2-3; a possible D gene is TRBD1 (6 bases). V dropped 2 bases and J dropped 1 base, with 12 bases sitting between them. The CDR3 consists of 16 residues. Germline V CDR1 and CDR2: KGHDR, SFDVKD. The CDR3 DNA reads TGTGCCACCAGTGATTGGGGGCTAGTGGGCACAGATACGCAGTATTTT. This sequence encodes CATSDWGLVGTDTQYF.

The V and J genes are TRBV7-9 and TRBJ2-7, with 10 bases identical to TRBD2. Trimming removed 5 bases from V and 0 bases from J; junction bases left unmatched: 13. Germline V lookup: CDR1 SEHNR, CDR2 FQNEAQ (reference sequence). The CDR3 loop spans 18 amino acids. The CDR3 DNA is TGTGCCAGCAGCAGACGGACTAGCGGCCTCCCTACCTCCTACGAGCAGTACTTC. It is translated as CASSRRTSGLPTSYEQYF.

The chain carries TRBV19 and TRBJ2-7; 9 nucleotides line up with TRBD1. V shed 6 bases and J 7 bases; nucleotides not matched to a gene: 13. CDR3 length: 15 residues. Germline values: CDR1 LNHDA, CDR2 SQIVND (reference sequence). CDR3 sequence: CASREEGQGLGEQYF. The CDR3 nucleotides are TGTGCCAGTAGGGAGGAGGGACAGGGCCTGGGGGAGCAGTACTTC.

The V and J genes are TRBV19 and TRBJ1-2; no clear D. This CDR3 comprises 15 residues. V lost 6 bases, J lost 2 bases, and 16 bases lay in between. Germline V gene data show CDR1 as LNHDA and CDR2 as SQIVND (reference sequence). CDR3 nucleotides: TGTGCCAGTAGGGACGGCCCTCGGGGAAACTATGGCTACACCTTC. Amino acid sequence: CASRDGPRGNYGYTF.

The chain is built from TRBV9 and TRBJ1-6; unclear D gene. V shed 1 base and J shed 0 bases, with 8 bases lying between them. Germline CDR1 is SGDLS and CDR2 is YYNGEE. This CDR3 is built from 16 residues. CDR3 sequence: CASSVLASSYNSPLHF. The DNA of the CDR3 is TGTGCCAGCAGCGTACTAGCGAGCTCCTATAATTCACCCCTCCACTTT.

This clone was recorded a few times. This chain links TRBV5-1 with TRBJ1-3, with D perhaps TRBD1 (6 bases). This CDR3 spans 17 amino acids. In germline, CDR1 is SGHRS, CDR2 YFSETQ. Trimming stripped 0 bases from V and 0 bases from J, with 13 bases between. The CDR3 bases are TGCGCCAGCAGCTTGGCCCAGACAGGTACCTCTGGAAACACCATATATTTT. Amino acid sequence: CASSLAQTGTSGNTIYF.

This clone was counted a single time. The rearrangement links TRBV30 to TRBJ2-7, with 12 nucleotides matching TRBD1. CDR3 length equals 17 residues. The V gene end was trimmed by 5 bases and the J gene end by 3 bases; junction bases not matched to a gene: 14. Looked up from germline, CDR1 is GTSNPN and CDR2 is SVGIG (reference sequence). CDR3 loop: CAWGGQGASYRLYEQYF. CDR3 DNA: TGTGCCTGGGGGGGACAGGGGGCATCCTATAGACTCTACGAGCAGTACTTC. The complete variable domain, with remaining parts taken from reference TRBV30 and TRBJ2-7, reads SQTIHQWPATLVQPVGSPLSLECTVEGTSNPNLYWYRQAAGRGLQLLFYSVGIGQISSEVPQNLSASRPQDRQFILSSKKLLLSDSGFYLCAWGGQGASYRLYEQYFGPGTRLTVT.

The gene calls are TRBV7-9 and TRBJ2-7; 7 bases map to TRBD1. The CDR3 has 13 residues. Germline assignment: CDR1 SEHNR and CDR2 FQNEAQ (reference sequence). The junction had 9 bases not matched to a gene; V was cut back by 4 bases and J by 9 bases. CDR3 nucleotides: TGTGCCAGCAGCTCAGGACAGGCCTCGGGGCAGTACTTC. Protein sequence: CASSSGQASGQYF.

The chain couples TRBV7-2 to TRBJ2-2, with D possibly TRBD1 on 5 matching bases. Germline V gene sequence: CDR1 SGHTA, CDR2 FQGNSA. The CDR3 has 16 amino acids. Trimming left V 1 base short and J 6 bases short, with 15 bases between. The CDR3 spells CASSLEGLRISGELFF. The CDR3 region has the DNA TGTGCCAGCAGCTTAGAGGGGCTAAGAATCTCCGGGGAGCTGTTTTTT.

The chain combines TRBV3-1 (or the pseudogene TRBV3-2) with TRBJ1-6; D might be TRBD1 (6 bases). This CDR3 has 15 residues. Germline CDR1 reads LGHDT; CDR2 reads YNNKEL (reference sequence). Between the trimmed V and J ends, which lost 3 bases and 9 bases, there was a span of 15 bases. The chain's CDR3 is CASSHLQGTLSPLHF. The CDR3 DNA sequence: TGTGCCAGCAGCCACCTACAGGGTACCCTTTCACCCCTCCACTTT.

This clone was detected once. The chain uses TRBV2 and TRBJ2-1; 7 bases map to TRBD2. CDR1 is SNHLY, CDR2 FYNNEI, per germline. With 6 bases clipped from V and 9 bases from J, the junction kept 5 bases outside the gene matches. The CDR3 runs to 12 residues. The CDR3 sequence: CASRRTSGEQFF. CDR3 DNA sequence: TGTGCCAGCAGGCGGACTAGTGGTGAGCAGTTCTTC.

The gene calls are TRBV28 and TRBJ2-1, with 9 bases identical to TRBD2. CDR1 is MDHEN and CDR2 is SYDVKM in the germline V gene. The CDR3 consists of 13 residues. Trimming removed 8 bases from V and 12 bases from J; junction bases left unmatched: 11. The CDR3 region is CASRLAAKRSQFF. The CDR3 coding sequence is TGTGCCAGCCGACTAGCGGCAAAAAGGTCGCAGTTCTTC.

V and J are TRBV30 and TRBJ2-1; a weak D match, TRBD1 (5 bases). Germline V CDR1 and CDR2: GTSNPN, SVGIG (reference sequence). The CDR3 extends over 11 amino acids. V was trimmed by 2 bases and J by 12 bases, leaving 11 bases between them. This chain's CDR3 is CAWSRAGPQFF. The CDR3 coding sequence is TGTGCCTGGAGTAGGGCAGGGCCGCAGTTCTTC.

The chain employs TRBV19 and TRBJ2-1; D call uncertain. The CDR3 is 16 residues long. The V end was cut by 3 bases, the J end by 3 bases, with 15 bases between. Germline CDR1 LNHDA, CDR2 SQIVND (reference sequence). The CDR3 bases are TGTGCCAGTAGTATTCGCGCCTCCGCTGTCTACAATGAGCAGTTCTTC. It is translated as CASSIRASAVYNEQFF. Complete variable domain (other parts from reference TRBV19 and TRBJ2-1): DGGITQSPKYLFRKEGQNVTLSCEQNLNHDAMYWYRQDPGQGLRLIYYSQIVNDFQKGDIAEGYSVSREKKESFPLTVTSAQKNPTAFYLCASSIRASAVYNEQFFGPGTRLTVL.

The chain recombines TRBV29-1 with TRBJ2-7, with 13 positions matching TRBD2. With 2 bases clipped from V and 3 bases from J, the junction kept 10 bases outside the gene matches. The CDR3 runs to 17 residues. Germline CDR1 reads SQVTM; CDR2 reads ANQGSEA. CDR3 residues: CSVEPGLAGSGGYEQYF. The CDR3, as DNA: TGCAGCGTTGAACCGGGACTAGCGGGGTCAGGAGGCTACGAGCAGTACTTC.

CDR3 nucleotides: TGTGCCAGCAGTTTAACTCTAGCGGGAAGCACAGATACGCAGTATTTT. This codes for CASSLTLAGSTDTQYF. The chain joins TRBV28 to TRBJ2-3; the match to TRBD2 covers 9 bases. The CDR3 loop spans 16 amino acids. In germline, CDR1 is MDHEN, CDR2 SYDVKM. The ends lost 2 bases at V and 0 bases at J; junction bases unmatched: 3.

The chain is built from TRBV20-1 and TRBJ2-5; 8 nucleotides align to TRBD2. The ends lost 3 bases at V and 0 bases at J; junction bases unmatched: 3. Germline lookup yields CDR1 DFQATT and CDR2 SNEGSKA (reference sequence). The CDR3 spans 14 residues. The CDR3 region has the DNA TGCAGTGCTAGTTCGGGAGGGAACCAAGAGACCCAGTACTTC. Amino acids: CSASSGGNQETQYF.

This chain connects TRBV14 to TRBJ1-2; 8 bases match TRBD1. The ends lost 4 bases at V and 1 base at J; junction bases unmatched: 5. The CDR3 is 15 residues long. Germline CDR1 is SGHDN and CDR2 is FVKESK. The CDR3 DNA follows: TGTGCCAGCAGCCCAGGGACAGGAGTTAACTATGGCTACACCTTC. Amino acids: CASSPGTGVNYGYTF.

V usage is TRBV4-2 and J usage is TRBJ2-3; 7 positions match TRBD2. This CDR3 has 15 amino acids. J gave up 6 bases and V 4 bases, and 10 bases lay outside the gene matches. The germline V gene encodes CDR1 LGHNA and CDR2 YNFKEQ. The CDR3 region has the DNA TGTGCCAGCAGCCTTACTAGCGCCGACGGCGATACGCAGTATTTT. Residues: CASSLTSADGDTQYF.

This clone was seen more than once but under ten times. V usage is TRBV5-1 and J usage is TRBJ2-3; tentatively, D is TRBD1 (5 bases). This CDR3 has 16 residues. Trimming left V 4 bases short and J 6 bases short, with 21 bases between. The germline V gene has CDR1 SGHRS and CDR2 YFSETQ. As DNA, the CDR3 is TGCGCCAGCAGCCTGGGGTTGACCAAAGGGGCCGATACGCAGTATTTT. Protein: CASSLGLTKGADTQYF.

This chain joins TRBV30 and TRBJ2-7, with TRBD1 matching over 9 bases. This CDR3 spans 15 amino acids. The V gene's germline CDR1 is GTSNPN and CDR2 SVGIG (reference sequence). V lost 0 bases to trimming and J lost 5 bases; unmatched junction nucleotides: 8. This CDR3 is CAWSVQGTGSHEQYF. In nucleotides, the CDR3 is TGTGCCTGGAGTGTACAGGGGACAGGGTCGCACGAGCAGTACTTC.

This sequence joins TRBV6-1 and TRBJ2-1, with D unclear. Germline V gives CDR1 MNHNS, CDR2 SASEGT. V was clipped by 2 bases and J by 10 bases, with 9 bases between them. This CDR3 has 12 residues. CDR3: CASSETGWEQFF. CDR3 DNA sequence: TGTGCCAGCAGTGAAACCGGTTGGGAGCAGTTCTTC.

In regard to this clone: Other DNA sequences within the sample encode an identical CDR3. The chain carries TRBV5-1 and TRBJ2-3; possibly TRBD1 for D (6 bases). This CDR3 has 15 amino acids. V lost 0 bases and J 2 bases, leaving 10 bases between the germline ends. Germline CDR1 reads SGHRS; CDR2 reads YFSETQ. CDR3 in DNA: TGCGCCAGCAGCTTGGATGGGGGCTACACAGATACGCAGTATTTT. This encodes CASSLDGGYTDTQYF.

The rearrangement uses TRBV2 and TRBJ1-5; D might be TRBD1 (5 bases). The CDR3 is 13 residues long. Germline CDR1 and CDR2: SNHLY and FYNNEI. The V gene lost 5 bases and the J gene lost 7 bases, with 12 bases spanning the gap. CDR3 nucleotides: TGTGCCAGCAGTTCGCAGGGTGGCCAGCCCCAGCATTTT. Translating it yields CASSSQGGQPQHF.